The 10 T cell receptor beta chains below all came from one sample that was sequenced in a study of T cell responses to AZD1222 COVID-19 vaccine. Profiled with immunoSEQ multiplex PCR; TCRdb holds only in-frame clones, not every one. The repertoire consists of 130,000 to 150,000 clones, with 88% occurring once and the leading ten covering 3% to 4%. The sample was peripheral blood, taken on day 0 of MenACWY control vaccination. Receptor source: an adult in good health.

This rearrangement joins TRBV9 to TRBJ1-1; D uncertain. The CDR3 spans 13 residues. CDR1 and CDR2 (germline): SGDLS, YYNGEE. V lost 2 bases and J lost 5, with 10 bases in between. CDR3 amino acids: CASSVDLGTEAFF. CDR3 in DNA: TGTGCCAGCAGCGTCGACCTGGGGACTGAAGCTTTCTTT. Combining the CDR3 with reference TRBV9 and TRBJ1-1 gives the whole variable domain DSGVTQTPKHLITATGQRVTLRCSPRSGDLSVYWYQQSLDQGLQFLIQYYNGEERAKGNILERFSAQQFPDLHSELNLSSLELGDSALYFCASSVDLGTEAFFGQGTRLTVV.

The chain combines TRBV6-5 with TRBJ1-3, with no clear D. The V end was cut by 2 bases, the J end by 0 bases, with 5 bases between. The germline gives CDR1 MNHEY, CDR2 SVGAGI. There are 14 residues in the CDR3. CDR3 residues: CASSYRPSGNTIYF. The CDR3, as DNA: TGTGCCAGCAGTTACCGGCCCTCTGGAAACACCATATATTTT.

The genes are TRBV10-3 and TRBJ1-1; D may be TRBD1 (5 bases). The V end lost 11 bases, the J end lost 4 bases, and 14 bases lay between the germline ends. This CDR3 spans 12 amino acids. Germline loops: CDR1 ENHRY, CDR2 SYGVKD. Here the CDR3 DNA reads TGTGCCGTCGGAAGGGGTACCACTGAAGCTTTCTTT. Translation gives CAVGRGTTEAFF.

On this clone itself: An end of the junction does not agree with germline; a read error may underlie this. The chain joins TRBV30 to TRBJ1-5; 7 bases agree with TRBD1. The CDR3 spans 14 residues. Per germline, CDR1 GTSNPN and CDR2 SVGIG (reference sequence). CDR3 nucleotide sequence: TGTGCCTGGAATACAAAAGGGGGCAATCAGCCCCGGCATTTT. It yields the protein CAWNTKGGNQPRHF. Using reference TRBV30 and TRBJ1-5 for the parts outside the CDR3, the full variable domain is SQTIHQWPATLVQPVGSPLSLECTVEGTSNPNLYWYRQAAGRGLQLLFYSVGIGQISSEVPQNLSASRPQDRQFILSSKKLLLSDSGFYLCAWNTKGGNQPRHFGDGTRLSIL.

V is TRBV11-3 and J is TRBJ2-1; D perhaps matches TRBD2 (5 bases). V lost 5 bases, J lost 7 bases, and 9 bases lay in between. CDR1 SGHNT and CDR2 YENEEA come from the germline V gene. CDR3 length: 12 amino acids. Written as DNA, the CDR3 is TGTGCCAGCAGCCTAACGGGGAATGAGCAGTTCTTC. Translation: CASSLTGNEQFF.

The gene calls are TRBV15 and TRBJ2-1; D call uncertain. The V gene's germline CDR1 is LNHNV and CDR2 YYDKDF (reference sequence). CDR3 length: 15 amino acids. V was pared by 0 bases and J by 2 bases, with 8 bases between. The CDR3: CATSRERLPYNEQFF. The CDR3 nucleotides are TGTGCCACCAGCAGAGAAAGACTCCCCTACAATGAGCAGTTCTTC.

The chain uses TRBV28 and TRBJ2-5, with 10 bases that match TRBD2. The germline CDR1 and CDR2 sequences are MDHEN and SYDVKM. V trimming: 5 bases; J trimming: 7 bases; junction bases outside the gene matches: 7. The length of the CDR3 is 14 residues. As DNA, the CDR3 is TGTGCCAGCAGTCCGGGGGCTAGCGGGGGGACCCAGTACTTC. This gives the protein CASSPGASGGTQYF.

The V call is TRBV6-6, the J call TRBJ1-2; D call uncertain. V lost 3 bases and J lost 8, with 10 bases in between. The germline CDR1 and CDR2 sequences are MNHNY and SVGAGI (reference sequence). This CDR3 has 12 amino acids. DNA of the CDR3: TGTGCCAGCAGTTATGAAACGCAAGGCTACACCTTC. It is translated as CASSYETQGYTF.

J is TRBJ2-6 and V is TRBV5-6; 11 nucleotides line up with TRBD1. The CDR3 has 17 residues. The germline V gene encodes CDR1 SGHDT and CDR2 YYEEEE. Trimming removed 9 bases from V and 0 bases from J; junction bases left unmatched: 8. CDR3 region: CATRRDRGSSGANVLTF. For the CDR3, the DNA is TGTGCCACCAGGAGGGACAGGGGGTCCTCTGGGGCCAACGTCCTGACTTTC. The full variable domain, in which reference TRBV5-6 and TRBJ2-6 provide the parts outside the CDR3, is DAGVTQSPTHLIKTRGQQVTLRCSPKSGHDTVSWYQQALGQGPQFIFQYYEEEERQRGNFPDRFSGHQFPNYSSELNVNALLLGDSALYLCATRRDRGSSGANVLTFGAGSRLTVL.

The rearrangement links TRBV11-3 to TRBJ2-7; tentatively, D is TRBD1 (5 bases). Trimming left V 5 bases short and J 0 bases short, with 14 bases between. Looked up from germline, CDR1 is SGHNT and CDR2 is YENEEA. The CDR3 covers 15 residues. CDR3 region: CASSQTARSSYEQYF. In DNA, the CDR3 is TGTGCCAGCAGCCAGACAGCCAGGAGCTCCTACGAGCAGTACTTC. Complete variable domain (other parts from reference TRBV11-3 and TRBJ2-7): EAGVVQSPRYKIIEKKQPVAFWCNPISGHNTLYWYLQNLGQGPELLIRYENEEAVDDSQLPKDRFSAERLKGVDSTLKIQPAELGDSAVYLCASSQTARSSYEQYFGPGTRLTVT.